The 32 T cell receptor beta chains below were found in one sample sequenced in a study of T cells in Graves' hyperthyroidism and ophthalmopathy. From RNA transcripts, TCR beta CDR3 regions were amplified. RT-PCR in the first round (using the HTBI primer set) targeted the TCR CDR3. MiXCR, run by TCRdb on the multiplex PCR reads, gives a single entry per CDR3 protein. The sample comprises 350,000 to 400,000 distinct CDR3 sequences, 19% of which are singletons, and 3.7% rests with the top ten. Sequencing input: blood. Receptors were obtained from a woman between 18 and 30 years old with Graves' hyperthyroidism.

V is TRBV30 and J is TRBJ2-2; TRBD2 matches at 8 bases. V dropped 2 bases and J dropped 3; count of bases not matched to a gene: 8. The length of the CDR3 is 16 residues. Germline-derived CDR1 and CDR2 are GTSNPN and SVGIG (reference sequence). CDR3 DNA sequence: TGTGCCTGGAGTCAAAGCGGGGGCTTTTACACCGGGGAGCTGTTTTTT. It yields the protein CAWSQSGGFYTGELFF. Looking up the rest from reference TRBV30 and TRBJ2-2 gives the full variable domain: SQTIHQWPATLVQPVGSPLSLECTVEGTSNPNLYWYRQAAGRGLQLLFYSVGIGQISSEVPQNLSASRPQDRQFILSSKKLLLSDSGFYLCAWSQSGGFYTGELFFGEGSRLTVL.

This clonotype has ten or more counts. The J gene is TRBJ2-7, the V gene TRBV11-2; TRBD1 is a possible D gene (6 bases). Germline CDR1 reads SGHAT; CDR2 reads FQNNGV. The CDR3 length is 16 residues. The V end lost 3 bases, the J end lost 0 bases, and 15 bases lay between the germline ends. CDR3 region: CASSFNGQISSYEQYF. The CDR3, as DNA: TGTGCCAGCAGCTTCAACGGACAGATCAGCTCCTACGAGCAGTACTTC.

The chain carries TRBV6-1 and TRBJ2-5, with TRBD1 identical over 12 bases. Trimming took 5 bases from V and 4 from J; bases not matched to a gene: 8. The CDR3 runs 16 residues. The germline CDR1 and CDR2 sequences are MNHNS and SASEGT. CDR3 sequence reads: CASSTTPGQGAETQYF. For the CDR3, the DNA is TGTGCCAGCAGTACCACTCCGGGACAGGGGGCAGAGACCCAGTACTTC.

The sample holds many counts of this clonotype. The J gene is TRBJ1-2, the V gene TRBV2, with unresolved D. This CDR3 has 12 residues. V dropped 7 bases and J dropped 4 bases, with 10 bases sitting between them. Germline CDR1 SNHLY, CDR2 FYNNEI. The CDR3: CASILLGYGYTF. DNA of the CDR3: TGTGCCAGCATCTTGTTAGGCTATGGCTACACCTTC.

The chain uses TRBV12-3 or TRBV12-4 and TRBJ2-5; 7 nucleotides match TRBD1. The CDR3 consists of 16 residues. V shed 5 bases and J 4 bases; nucleotides not matched to a gene: 13. CDR3 DNA sequence: TGTGCCAGCAGTCGACAGGGTCAGATAGGAGGAGAGACCCAGTACTTC. Translation: CASSRQGQIGGETQYF.

This clonotype was seen many times. This sequence joins TRBV12-3 or TRBV12-4 and TRBJ1-2; tentatively, D is TRBD1 (5 bases). This CDR3 comprises 13 residues. V gave up 7 bases and J gave up 13 bases, with 22 bases separating them. For the CDR3, the DNA is TGTGCCAGCATCCAGACCGGGACGGACCAAGGCACCTTC. This codes for CASIQTGTDQGTF.

In the case of this clonotype: A clone one base away is much larger, so this may be a read error. The CDR3 here is CAWVVQTGKVGGYAF. The CDR3 DNA follows: TGTGCCTGGGTTGTTCAGACAGGGAAGGTTGGTGGCTACGCCTTC. The chain is built from TRBV30 and TRBJ1-2; TRBD1 agrees at 7 bases. Germline values: CDR1 GTSNPN, CDR2 SVGIG (reference sequence). The length of the CDR3 is 15 residues. The complete variable domain, with remaining parts taken from reference TRBV30 and TRBJ1-2, reads SQTIHQWPATLVQPVGSPLSLECTVEGTSNPNLYWYRQAAGRGLQLLFYSVGIGQISSEVPQNLSASRPQDRQFILSSKKLLLSDSGFYLCAWVVQTGKVGGYAFGSGTRLTVV.

This clonotype was picked up many times. The J gene is TRBJ1-2, the V gene TRBV20-1; D uncertain. Trimming stripped 0 bases from V and 2 bases from J, with 10 bases between. Germline CDR1 is DFQATT and CDR2 is SNEGSKA (reference sequence). The CDR3 totals 14 residues. This CDR3 reads CSARDGAVNYGYTF. The CDR3 nucleotides are TGCAGTGCTAGAGATGGTGCGGTAAACTATGGCTACACCTTC.

This clonotype was observed at least ten times. V and J are TRBV7-8 and TRBJ2-2; 11 positions match TRBD2. V was clipped by 4 bases and J by 5 bases; unmatched bases: 6. The V gene's germline CDR1 is SGHVS and CDR2 FQNEAQ. This CDR3 spans 16 amino acids. DNA of the CDR3: TGTGCCAGCAGCTCTAGCGGGGGGCAACCAACCGGGGAGCTGTTTTTT. It yields the protein CASSSSGGQPTGELFF.

This clonotype showed up many times. The chain has TRBV12-3 or TRBV12-4 and TRBJ2-2; 8 positions match TRBD1. The ends lost 8 bases at V and 5 bases at J; junction bases unmatched: 4. The CDR3 has 13 residues. The DNA for the CDR3 is TGTGCCAGCTGTGACAGGGGAACCGGGGAGCTGTTTTTT. Encoded protein: CASCDRGTGELFF.

This clonotype was seen only a few times. A single base separates this from a much larger clone, so it may be a read error. The chain links TRBV7-3 to TRBJ2-2; perhaps D is TRBD1 or TRBD2 (5 bases each). This CDR3 has 14 amino acids. Germline V lookup: CDR1 SGHTA, CDR2 FQGTGA. CDR3 loop: CASSLIWGTGELVF. DNA of the CDR3: TGTGCCAGCAGCTTAATTTGGGGGACCGGGGAGCTGGTTTTT.

Of note for this clonotype: A much larger clone lies one base from this, so it may be a read error. The CDR3 DNA reads as TGCAGTGTCTCTAGAGGACACCTGAGCACTGAAGCTTTCTTT. This codes for CSVSRGHLSTEAFF. The chain joins TRBV20-1 to TRBJ1-1; D perhaps matches TRBD1 (5 bases). V was shortened by 7 bases and J by 4 bases, with 19 bases between the two germline ends. Germline loops: CDR1 DFQATT, CDR2 SNEGSKA (reference sequence). The CDR3 length is 14 residues.

This clonotype was seen repeatedly, ten times or more. This chain connects TRBV2 to TRBJ1-1; D unclear. Germline assignment: CDR1 SNHLY and CDR2 FYNNEI. The V end was cut by 5 bases, the J end by 4 bases, with 8 bases between. CDR3 length: 12 amino acids. For the CDR3, the DNA is TGTGCCAGCAGTCAACTGGGCACTGAAGCTTTCTTT. Residues: CASSQLGTEAFF.

This clonotype was recorded at least ten times. The rearrangement uses TRBV7-2 and TRBJ2-5, with D perhaps TRBD1 (7 bases). The length of the CDR3 is 16 residues. V was clipped by 3 bases and J by 5 bases, with 19 bases between them. From germline, CDR1 is SGHTA and CDR2 FQGNSA. The CDR3 loop reads CASSFPDRRAEETQYF. Written as DNA, the CDR3 is TGTGCCAGCAGCTTCCCGGACAGGAGGGCTGAGGAGACCCAGTACTTC.

The chain joins TRBV10-3 to TRBJ2-5; D is perhaps TRBD2 (5 bases). The V end was cut by 2 bases, the J end by 5 bases, with 15 bases between. This CDR3 has 15 residues. Germline values: CDR1 ENHRY, CDR2 SYGVKD. The CDR3 DNA reads TGTGCCATCAGTGAGACCCCACCGGGGATGGAGACCCAGTACTTC. It specifies CAISETPPGMETQYF.

Details on this clonotype: A much larger clone lies a single base off, so this may be a read error. As the CDR3 is not closed by the conserved phenylalanine or tryptophan, this likely results from a read error. The DNA is omitted, as the CDR3 cannot be located on it reliably, and the CDR3 follows TCRdb's listing. The J gene is TRBJ1-5, the V gene TRBV2. Per germline, CDR1 SNHLY and CDR2 FYNNEI. The CDR3 comprises 13 residues, both ends counted. CDR3 protein: CASSVEGNQPQQS.

The chain links TRBV20-1 to TRBJ2-5, with D hard to call. The CDR3 is 11 residues long. CDR1 and CDR2 from the germline V gene are DFQATT and SNEGSKA (reference sequence). V lost 3 bases, J lost 5 bases, and 7 bases lay in between. CDR3 protein: CSASPEETQYF. The CDR3 DNA follows: TGCAGTGCTAGCCCCGAGGAGACCCAGTACTTC.

This clonotype has a count of ten or more. The chain combines TRBV2 with TRBJ1-5; tentatively, D is TRBD1 (5 bases). Trimming stripped 8 bases from V and 7 bases from J, with 18 bases between. This CDR3 comprises 14 residues. Looked up from germline, CDR1 is SNHLY and CDR2 is FYNNEI. The CDR3 reads CASHPASGDQPQHF. The CDR3 region has the DNA TGTGCCAGCCACCCAGCGTCTGGGGACCAGCCCCAGCATTTT.

A few counts support this clonotype. The V call is TRBV18, the J call TRBJ1-5; D gene unclear. Germline loops: CDR1 KGHSH, CDR2 LQKENI. V was pared by 1 base and J by 5 bases, with 12 bases between. The CDR3 extends over 15 amino acids. This CDR3 reads CASSPRKGKDQPQHF. The CDR3 DNA follows: TGTGCCAGCTCACCACGTAAAGGCAAAGATCAGCCCCAGCATTTT.

This clonotype was counted at least ten times. This chain connects TRBV2 to TRBJ1-3; D is uncertain. The germline V gene has CDR1 SNHLY and CDR2 FYNNEI. Trimming shortened V by 7 bases and J by 3 bases, and 19 bases separated the two germline ends. This CDR3 has 16 residues. CDR3 DNA: TGTGCCAGCACTAAAACCCAAGCGGGGTATGGAAACACCATATATTTT. Translated: CASTKTQAGYGNTIYF.

Written as DNA, the CDR3 is TGCAGCGTCGTACTCCCAACAGGGTTGGTGGAGACCCAGTACTTC. Translated: CSVVLPTGLVETQYF. This chain joins TRBV29-1 and TRBJ2-5; D may be TRBD1 (6 bases). This CDR3 region has 15 residues. Trimming pared 6 bases from V and 5 bases from J, leaving 22 bases between. Germline V lookup: CDR1 SQVTM, CDR2 ANQGSEA. Complete variable domain (other parts from reference TRBV29-1 and TRBJ2-5): SAVISQKPSRDICQRGTSLTIQCQVDSQVTMMFWYRQQPGQSLTLIATANQGSEATYESGFVIDKFPISRPNLTFSTLTVSNMSPEDSSIYLCSVVLPTGLVETQYFGPGTRLLVL.

The sample holds many counts of this clonotype. This sequence joins TRBV6-1 and TRBJ1-3; D might be TRBD1 (5 bases). The CDR3 is 14 residues long. The germline gives CDR1 MNHNS, CDR2 SASEGT. The V end was cut by 8 bases, the J end by 2 bases, with 13 bases between. CDR3 protein: CASQMGGAGNTIYF. CDR3 in DNA: TGTGCCAGCCAAATGGGAGGGGCTGGAAACACCATATATTTT.

This clonotype was recorded at least ten times. The chain carries TRBV12-3 or TRBV12-4 and TRBJ2-2; D gene ambiguous. V lost 7 bases to trimming and J lost 6 bases, with 12 bases between them. The CDR3 runs 13 residues. CDR3 in DNA: TGTGCCAGCACTTTTCGGGCGGCCGGGGAGCTGTTTTTT. It translates to CASTFRAAGELFF.

This clonotype turned up a few times. The chain uses TRBV20-1 and TRBJ2-2; TRBD2 aligns across 7 bases. Germline assignment: CDR1 DFQATT and CDR2 SNEGSKA (reference sequence). The CDR3 is made up of 16 amino acids. Unmatched junction bases numbered 7, after V lost 0 bases and J lost 3 bases. CDR3 coding DNA: TGCAGTGCTAGAGATCTTGAGGGGAGGGACACCGGGGAGCTGTTTTTT. It yields the protein CSARDLEGRDTGELFF.

This clonotype has a count of ten or more. One end of the junction varies from germline; a read error may be responsible. The chain has TRBV6-1 and TRBJ1-1; TRBD1 might be the D (6 bases). The germline V gene has CDR1 MNHNS and CDR2 SASEGT. CDR3 length equals 13 residues. As DNA, the CDR3 is TGTGCCAGCACTGAAGGGGGGAACACTGAAGCTTTCTTT. This translates into CASTEGGNTEAFF.

The chain joins TRBV7-2 to TRBJ1-2; no clear D gene. The germline CDR1 and CDR2 sequences are SGHTA and FQGNSA. CDR3 size: 14 residues. Trimming removed 1 base at V and 8 bases at J, with 14 bases between. This CDR3 reads CASSLERNPRGYTF. CDR3 DNA: TGTGCCAGCAGCTTAGAACGCAACCCGCGGGGCTACACCTTC.

This clonotype was found many times. The chain couples TRBV14 to TRBJ1-2, with a possible D match to TRBD1 (5 bases). V was pared by 4 bases and J by 2 bases, with 14 bases between. The germline gives CDR1 SGHDN, CDR2 FVKESK. The CDR3 sequence is 15 residues long. Here the CDR3 reads CASSPFRRGNYGYTF. CDR3 DNA sequence: TGTGCCAGCAGCCCGTTCCGTAGGGGAAACTATGGCTACACCTTC.

This clonotype was detected ten times or more. The chain links TRBV6-1 to TRBJ1-1; D perhaps matches TRBD1 (5 bases). Trimming cost V 3 bases and J 4 bases, with 9 bases left between them. Germline CDR1 reads MNHNS; CDR2 reads SASEGT. The CDR3 extends over 13 amino acids. The CDR3 loop is CASSEKQVTEAFF. The CDR3 region has the DNA TGTGCCAGCAGTGAGAAACAGGTCACTGAAGCTTTCTTT.

This rearrangement joins TRBV18 to TRBJ1-5, with D maybe TRBD1 (6 bases). V lost 2 bases and J 4 bases, leaving 9 bases between the germline ends. This CDR3 spans 14 amino acids. CDR1 KGHSH and CDR2 LQKENI come from the germline V gene. CDR3 region: CASSPDQGNQPQHF. CDR3 nucleotide sequence: TGTGCCAGCTCACCAGACCAGGGGAATCAGCCCCAGCATTTT.

This clonotype has at least ten counts. The chain combines TRBV14 with TRBJ2-2; TRBD2 matches 11 bases. J lost 4 bases, V lost 1 base, and 8 bases had no gene match. In germline, CDR1 is SGHDN, CDR2 FVKESK. This CDR3 has 18 amino acids. In nucleotides, the CDR3 is TGTGCCAGCAGCCAAGGTCTCGGACTAGCGGGTTTCACCGGGGAGCTGTTTTTT. It is translated as CASSQGLGLAGFTGELFF.

There are many counts of this clonotype. The chain is built from TRBV20-1 and TRBJ2-7; D remains unclear. Per the germline V gene, CDR1 is DFQATT and CDR2 is SNEGSKA (reference sequence). V lost 7 bases, J lost 4 bases, and 11 bases lay in between. This CDR3 is 11 amino acids long. The CDR3 is CSGNANYEQYF. The CDR3 nucleotides are TGCAGTGGAAACGCGAATTACGAGCAGTACTTC.

The chain carries TRBV20-1 and TRBJ2-6, with no clear D. This CDR3 contains 14 residues. The V end was cut by 2 bases, the J end by 0 bases, with 5 bases between. Germline assignment: CDR1 DFQATT and CDR2 SNEGSKA (reference sequence). CDR3 nucleotide sequence: TGCAGTGCTAGACCGGACTCTGGGGCCAACGTCCTGACTTTC. This gives the protein CSARPDSGANVLTF.